Below are 2 T cell receptor beta chains sequenced from a single sample in a study of vaccination effects on CD4 cells after COVID-19. Their recognized antigens are unknown. Prior to sequencing, the ViraFEST assay stimulated PBMC with viral peptide pools, which expanded the antigen-specific CD4+ T cells. An approximately 10-day culture period preceded the isolation of CD4+ T cells. Negative nucleocapsid antibody tests before and after vaccination confirmed no previous SARS-CoV-2 infection. Here immunoSEQ multiplex PCR was the method, and the copy in TCRdb shows in-frame clones only, minus some. The table lists roughly 75,000 clones, under 75% of them singletons. The specimen was CD4+ T cells from PBMCs cultured with HCoV-OC43 spike peptides, collected before COVID-19 vaccination. Subset specified: HCoV-OC43 spike overlapping peptide pool stimulation. Receptors originate from a human donor who received a COVID-19 vaccine.

J is TRBJ2-5 and V is TRBV2, with no clear D. Germline CDR1 SNHLY, CDR2 FYNNEI. This CDR3 is built from 13 residues. Deletions cut 4 bases from V and 4 bases from J, with 10 bases between. The CDR3 loop is CASSGSAPETQYF. The CDR3 DNA follows: TGTGCCAGCAGTGGTTCCGCCCCAGAGACCCAGTACTTC.

The chain links TRBV7-3 to TRBJ1-1; 8 bases are a match to TRBD1. Germline CDR1 and CDR2: SGHTA and FQGTGA. CDR3 length equals 14 residues. V was clipped by 3 bases and J by 4 bases; unmatched bases: 4. DNA for the CDR3: TGTGCCAGCAGCTTGACAGGGGTGGGCACTGAAGCTTTCTTT. The encoded protein is CASSLTGVGTEAFF.